These T cell receptor beta chains were read from a single sample in a study of technical replicates of blood from several donors. Measured with immunoSEQ multiplex PCR; TCRdb has only the in-frame clones, and not every one. The table records 60,000 to 90,000 clones, 95% of them present only once. The sequenced sample consisted of T cells isolated from PBMCs. The receptors were gathered from a human donor in good health. The CDR3 runs from the conserved cysteine through the conserved F or W. The D gene is left open where the match is weak. Clone size is given for some rows only: seen once, a few or many times, or a class if the clone is expanded.

>-|TRBV11-3|TRBD2|TRBJ2-7
TGTGCCAGCAGCTTAGATGGGGCTCAACTAGCGGGGGCCGTTATCTACGAGCAGTACTTC
CASSLDGAQLAGAVIYEQYF
>-|TRBV5-6|-|TRBJ2-5
TGTGCCAGCAGAATTAGTCCTGGAGAGACCCAGTACTTC
CASRISPGETQYF
>-|TRBV9|-|TRBJ2-7
TGTGCCAGCAGCGTAGGAGCCAGCGGGACATCCTACGAGCAGTACTTC
CASSVGASGTSYEQYF
>-|TRBV9|-|TRBJ2-1
TGTGCCAGCAGCGTAGCTAGGGGCGGGGTCATCAATGAGCAGTTCTTC
CASSVARGGVINEQFF
>-|TRBV7-2|-|TRBJ2-3
TGTGCCAGCAGCCTACAGGCGAAAGATACGCAGTATTTT
CASSLQAKDTQYF
>-|TRBV6-5|TRBD1|TRBJ1-2
TGTGCCAGCAGTTGGCAAGGGGACAGGGATATAGGTGGCTACACCTTC
CASSWQGDRDIGGYTF
>-|TRBV15|-|TRBJ2-7
TGTGCCACCAGCCCAACCCGGGGGGCGAACGAGCAGTACTTC
CATSPTRGANEQYF
>-|TRBV6-4|TRBD2|TRBJ2-1
TGTGCCAGCAGTGCGTACGGGGGGAGCTCCTACAATGAGCAGTTCTTC
CASSAYGGSSYNEQFF
>-|TRBV5-1|-|TRBJ2-7
TGCGCCAGCAGCCCCAGCTGGGGGGACTACGAGCAGTACTTC
CASSPSWGDYEQYF
>-|TRBV11-2|-|TRBJ1-1
TGTGCCAGCAGACCTATCTCAGGGGTCACTGAAGCTTTCTTT
CASRPISGVTEAFF
>-|TRBV30|TRBD2|TRBJ2-3
TGTGCCTGGAGTGGATACACTAGCGGGGGGTTCACAGATACGCAGTATTTT
CAWSGYTSGGFTDTQYF
>-|TRBV2|TRBD1|TRBJ1-4
TGTGCCAGCAGTGCCCCCGGTGCCACAGGGGGCTCTCGTGAAAAACTGTTTTTT
CASSAPGATGGSREKLFF
>-|TRBV10-3|-|TRBJ1-3
TGTGCCATCAGTAGGACGGGACACTCTGGAAACACCATATATTTT
CAISRTGHSGNTIYF
>-|TRBV29-1|TRBD1|TRBJ2-5
TGCAGCGTTGAAGATTCTGAGCTTTGGGACAGGGCCAAAGAGACCCAGTACTTC
CSVEDSELWDRAKETQYF
>-|TRBV27|-|TRBJ2-1
TGTGCCAGCAGTCATGGACTCATTACTAGCAATGAGCAGTTCTTC
CASSHGLITSNEQFF
>-|TRBV5-1|TRBD2|TRBJ2-1
TGCGCCAGCAGCTTTAGACTAGCGGGGGGGGATGAGCAGTTCTTC
CASSFRLAGGDEQFF
>-|TRBV20-1|-|TRBJ2-7
TGCAGTGCGGGGGACTTTCAGCAGTACTTC
CSAGDFQQYF
>-|TRBV7-8|TRBD2|TRBJ2-7
TGTGCCAGCAGCCAGGGACTAGCGGGGGGCCTCTACGAGCAGTACTTC
CASSQGLAGGLYEQYF
>-|TRBV29-1|-|TRBJ1-1
TGCAGCGTCCAACCTCCGGGGACTGAAGCTTTCTTT
CSVQPPGTEAFF
>-|TRBV29-1|-|TRBJ2-3
TGCAGCGTCTCTAGCACAGATACGCAGTATTTT
CSVSSTDTQYF
>-|TRBV5-1|-|TRBJ1-2
TGCGCCAGCAGCGATGACAGCCGCTATGGCTACACCTTC
CASSDDSRYGYTF
>-|TRBV6-1|-|TRBJ2-7
TGTGCCAGCAGTGCCCGCCTTGAGTCTCCAATGCAGTACTTC
CASSARLESPMQYF
>-|TRBV28|-|TRBJ1-2
TGTGCCAGCAGTTTGATACAGAGCTCCATCTATGGCTACACCTTC
CASSLIQSSIYGYTF
>-|TRBV7-9|-|TRBJ2-7
TGTGCCAGCAGCTCCTTCTACGAGCAGTACTTC
CASSSFYEQYF
>-|TRBV29-1|TRBD1|TRBJ2-7
TGCAGCGTTGTTGGCCCTCGTCCAGGGACAGGTTCCTACGAGCAGTACTTC
CSVVGPRPGTGSYEQYF
>-|TRBV14|-|TRBJ1-4
TGTGCCAGCAGCCCCATACTGACGCGGGGGTCGGAAAAACTGTTTTTT
CASSPILTRGSEKLFF
>-|TRBV14|TRBD2|TRBJ2-7
TGTGCCAGCAGCCTCGGTAGCGGGGTCTACGAGCAGTACTTC
CASSLGSGVYEQYF
>-|TRBV9|TRBD1|TRBJ2-1
TGTGCCAGCAGCGTAGGAGGGGGACAGGGCCTCAATGAGCAGTTCTTC
CASSVGGGQGLNEQFF
>-|TRBV5-6|-|TRBJ1-1
TGTGCCAGCAGCTTACAAGGACAGCGCACTGAAGCTTTCTTT
CASSLQGQRTEAFF
>-|TRBV27|TRBD1|TRBJ1-5
TGTGCCAGCAGTTTCGGCCAGGGGGCTAAAGCCCAGCATTTT
CASSFGQGAKAQHF
>-|TRBV7-9|TRBD1|TRBJ1-5
TGTGCCAGCAGCTTGGTACAGATAGGGACAGGGTTTCCGAATCAGCCCCAGCATTTT
CASSLVQIGTGFPNQPQHF
>-|TRBV5-6|-|TRBJ1-1
TGTGCCAGCAGCTTGGGACAGCTAACGAACACTGAAGCTTTCTTT
CASSLGQLTNTEAFF
>-|TRBV12-1|-|TRBJ2-1
TGTGCCAGCATTCCCCGGACTGGAAGGTACAATGAGCAGTTCTTC
CASIPRTGRYNEQFF
>-|TRBV5-1|-|TRBJ2-7
TGCGCCAGCAGCTTGTCTTTTGGGAGCTCCTACGAGCAGTACTTC
CASSLSFGSSYEQYF
>-|TRBV6-5|TRBD1|TRBJ1-2
TGTGCCAGCAGTTTAACCGTTTCGACAGGGTGGGGTGGCTACACCTTC
CASSLTVSTGWGGYTF
>-|TRBV4-1|-|TRBJ2-7
TGCGCCAGCAGCCGGCAGCACAGCCCCTACGAGCAGTACTTC
CASSRQHSPYEQYF
>-|TRBV28|-|TRBJ2-3
TGTGCCTCCAGAATAATTAGCGGCACAGATACGCAGTATTTT
CASRIISGTDTQYF
>-|TRBV25-1|TRBD2|TRBJ2-7
TGTGCCAGCAGTGAACTGGGTGGGGGGGATATCTACGAGCAGTACTTC
CASSELGGGDIYEQYF
>-|TRBV6-5|-|TRBJ2-3
TGTGCCAGCAGTTACTCTGGCACAGGGGGGGCAGATACGCAGTATTTT
CASSYSGTGGADTQYF
>-|TRBV5-4|-|TRBJ2-7
TGTGCCAGCAGCTTGGACAGGGCCCTTTCCTACGAGCAGTACTTC
CASSLDRALSYEQYF
>-|TRBV27|TRBD2|TRBJ2-3
TGTGCCAGCAGTCTGAAAGGGACTAGCGGGAGACCAGGAGATACGCAGTATTTT
CASSLKGTSGRPGDTQYF
>few|TRBV30|-|TRBJ1-1
TGTGCCTGGGAACCGGGACACCTGAACACTGAAGCTTTCTTT
CAWEPGHLNTEAFF
>once|TRBV7-8|-|TRBJ2-1
TGTGCCAGCAGCTCCCCCTATGAGCAGTTCTTC
CASSSPYEQFF
>-|TRBV9|TRBD1|TRBJ2-7
TGTGCCAGCAGCGCGTACCGGGACAGCTCCAACGAGCAGTACTTC
CASSAYRDSSNEQYF
>-|TRBV15|-|TRBJ2-6
TGTGCCACCAGCCCCCCTCGTCAGGGATTCTTCTCTGGGGCCAACGTCCTGACTTTC
CATSPPRQGFFSGANVLTF
>-|TRBV11-3|TRBD1|TRBJ2-7
TGTGCCAGCAGCCCCACAGGGGGCTACGAGCAGTACTTC
CASSPTGGYEQYF
>-|TRBV5-1|-|TRBJ1-1
TGCGCCAGCAGCTTGGCCTCGGGGGTGGGGTACACTGAAGCTTTCTTT
CASSLASGVGYTEAFF
>-|TRBV2|-|TRBJ2-5
TGTGCCAGCAGAGGGACAGCGGGAGAGACCCAGTACTTC
CASRGTAGETQYF
>-|TRBV5-4|-|TRBJ1-1
TGTGCCAGCAGCTCACCGGGACAAATCGGAATGGAAGCTTTCTTT
CASSSPGQIGMEAFF
>-|TRBV5-1|TRBD2|TRBJ2-7
TGCGCCAGCAGCCCAACTAGCGGGGCTTCCTACGAGCAGTACTTC
CASSPTSGASYEQYF
>-|TRBV5-6|-|TRBJ2-2
TGTGCCAGCAGCTTGGTCGACAGGCTAAACACCGGGGAGCTGTTTTTT
CASSLVDRLNTGELFF
>-|TRBV7-9|TRBD1|TRBJ1-5
TGTGCCAGCAGCTCCCCAGGACAGGGGCCTTCGGGCAATCAGCCCCAGCATTTT
CASSSPGQGPSGNQPQHF
>-|TRBV13|-|TRBJ1-3
TGTGCCAGCAGCCGCTTAGACACAGGAAACACCATATATTTT
CASSRLDTGNTIYF
>-|TRBV4-2|TRBD2|TRBJ2-7
TGTGCCAGCAGCCAAGATGGGCCTAGCGGGAGCTACGAGCAGTACTTC
CASSQDGPSGSYEQYF